The 21 T cell receptor beta chains presented below share a single source sample, sequenced in a study of T cells after posttransplantation cyclophosphamide. The assay was immunoSEQ multiplex PCR, and TCRdb's table has in-frame clones only and misses some. The table lists around 17,000 clones, 70% to 90% of them singletons. Methotrexate plus calcineurin inhibitor accompanied controls' myeloablative marrow transplants; sampling was 1 year later. This material consisted of PBMCs, taken around 64 weeks after allogeneic stem cell transplant with calcineurin inhibitor and methotrexate. The receptors shown here come from a young adult male patient who received an allogeneic stem cell transplant from an unrelated donor, was CMV-positive, and had acute and chronic GVHD. Some T cells may arise from the graft donor.

DNA of the CDR3: TGTGCCAGCAGCATGACAGGGGACGAAAAACTGTTTTTT. It encodes CASSMTGDEKLFF. This chain links TRBV5-4 with TRBJ1-4, with 8 positions matching TRBD1. The V gene end was trimmed by 4 bases and the J gene end by 8 bases; junction bases not matched to a gene: 4. The CDR3 consists of 13 residues. CDR1 and CDR2 (germline): SGHNT, YYREEE (reference sequence).

The chain recombines TRBV12-5 with TRBJ1-1; D is possibly TRBD1 (6 bases). V lost 4 bases and J lost 0, with 9 bases in between. CDR1 is LGHNT, CDR2 FRNRAP, per germline. CDR3 size: 14 residues. The CDR3 protein is CASGSGDLNTEAFF. Written as DNA, the CDR3 is TGTGCTAGTGGTTCAGGGGACCTGAACACTGAAGCTTTCTTT.

The CDR3, as DNA: TGTGCCAGCAGTCCGCAGGGTTTGAACACTGAAGCTTTCTTT. It yields the protein CASSPQGLNTEAFF. The chain links TRBV6-6 to TRBJ1-1; possible D gene TRBD1, 5 bases. V was pared by 5 bases and J by 0 bases, with 10 bases between. The CDR3 is 14 amino acids. The germline CDR1 and CDR2 sequences are MNHNY and SVGAGI (reference sequence).

This clone has only one observation. The V gene is TRBV4-1, the J gene TRBJ2-7; TRBD2 is a possible D gene (5 bases). V was clipped by 0 bases and J by 0 bases, with 15 bases between them. The CDR3 is 17 amino acids. Germline V lookup: CDR1 MGHRA, CDR2 YSYEKL. DNA of the CDR3: TGCGCCAGCAGCCAAGATCGGGGTAGCGCCTACTCCTACGAGCAGTACTTC. Translating it yields CASSQDRGSAYSYEQYF.

The CDR3 DNA reads as TGTGCCTCCTCTCGGGGGGCCAACTATGGCTACACCTTC. Its protein is CASSRGANYGYTF. The V call is TRBV6-5, the J call TRBJ1-2; D is perhaps TRBD1 (6 bases). The V gene lost 11 bases and the J gene lost 2 bases, with 15 bases spanning the gap. The CDR3 runs to 13 residues. Germline-derived CDR1 and CDR2 are MNHEY and SVGAGI.

The chain has TRBV2 and TRBJ1-1, with D perhaps TRBD1 (5 bases). The CDR3 is 13 residues long. Per germline, CDR1 SNHLY and CDR2 FYNNEI. V gave up 5 bases and J gave up 1 base, with 8 bases separating them. The CDR3 here is CASSRQGNTEAFF. In DNA, the CDR3 is TGTGCCAGCAGTCGGCAGGGGAACACTGAAGCTTTCTTT.

The V and J genes are TRBV2 and TRBJ2-1, with D possibly TRBD1 on 5 matching bases. The CDR3 length is 15 residues. V dropped 2 bases and J dropped 5 bases, with 13 bases sitting between them. Germline assignment: CDR1 SNHLY and CDR2 FYNNEI. The DNA for the CDR3 is TGTGCCAGCAGTGAAAGGCCAGGGTCCAACAATGAGCAGTTCTTC. Encoded protein: CASSERPGSNNEQFF.

This clone has only one observation. The rearrangement links TRBV21-1 to TRBJ1-6; the table's TRBD1 call for D was not verified on the DNA. TRBV21-1 is designated a pseudogene. This CDR3 comprises 19 residues. The CDR3 region is CASSKAPDRAKDNNSPLHF. The CDR3 DNA reads as TGTGCCAGCAGCAAAGCTCCGGACAGGGCCAAGGATAATAATTCACCCCTCCACTTT.

The CDR3: CASSFTGDPLRQYF. DNA of the CDR3: TGTGCCAGCAGCTTCACAGGGGACCCTTTGCGGCAGTACTTC. The chain joins TRBV5-4 to TRBJ2-7, with TRBD1 matching over 7 bases. The CDR3 has 14 amino acids. Germline V CDR1 and CDR2: SGHNT, YYREEE (reference sequence). Trimming cost V 2 bases and J 9 bases; bases outside gene matches: 11.

The genes are TRBV19 and TRBJ2-3, with 8 positions matching TRBD2. The germline gives CDR1 LNHDA, CDR2 SQIVND (reference sequence). Trimming cost V 10 bases and J 4 bases; bases outside gene matches: 7. This CDR3 contains 13 residues. CDR3 sequence reads: CATSIGGADTQYF. The CDR3 nucleotides are TGTGCCACCTCGATCGGGGGGGCAGATACGCAGTATTTT. Full variable domain (outside the CDR3, taken from reference TRBV19 and TRBJ2-3): DGGITQSPKYLFRKEGQNVTLSCEQNLNHDAMYWYRQDPGQGLRLIYYSQIVNDFQKGDIAEGYSVSREKKESFPLTVTSAQKNPTAFYLCATSIGGADTQYFGPGTRLTVL.

This chain uses TRBV19 with TRBJ1-2, with 7 bases identical to TRBD1. The length of the CDR3 is 14 residues. V shed 3 bases and J 3 bases; nucleotides not matched to a gene: 4. Per germline, CDR1 LNHDA and CDR2 SQIVND (reference sequence). The CDR3 spells CASSILGQYYGYTF. The CDR3 coding sequence is TGTGCCAGTAGTATTCTGGGACAGTACTATGGCTACACCTTC.

The gene calls are TRBV7-3 and TRBJ2-2; 7 bases line up with TRBD1. J was trimmed by 3 bases and V by 0 bases; bases with no gene match: 10. Germline values: CDR1 SGHTA, CDR2 FQGTGA. The CDR3 loop spans 18 amino acids. The CDR3 sequence is CASSLTGKGDRDTGELFF. In nucleotides, the CDR3 is TGTGCCAGCAGCTTAACCGGGAAAGGGGACAGAGACACCGGGGAGCTGTTTTTT.

This sequence joins TRBV6-5 and TRBJ2-5, with 9 nucleotides matching TRBD2. This CDR3 is built from 14 residues. V trimming: 5 bases; J trimming: 5 bases; junction bases outside the gene matches: 6. Germline V CDR1 and CDR2: MNHEY, SVGAGI. CDR3 nucleotides: TGTGCCAGCAGTGAACAGGCGGGAGGGGAGACCCAGTACTTC. Amino acids: CASSEQAGGETQYF.

This clone was counted only a few times. This chain uses TRBV10-3 with TRBJ1-2; TRBD1 matches at 7 bases. The germline CDR1 and CDR2 sequences are ENHRY and SYGVKD. The CDR3 runs 12 residues. Trimming cost V 10 bases and J 5 bases; bases outside gene matches: 7. CDR3 nucleotides: TGTGCCACAGAACAGGGGAGGTATGGCTACACCTTC. It specifies CATEQGRYGYTF.

The chain carries TRBV29-1 and TRBJ1-1; TRBD1 matches at 7 bases. CDR3 length: 14 residues. Germline CDR1 and CDR2: SQVTM and ANQGSEA. Trimming cost V 2 bases and J 3 bases; bases outside gene matches: 6. The CDR3 DNA sequence: TGCAGCGTTGAATCGAGCAGGGGGGACACTGAAGCTTTCTTT. It is translated as CSVESSRGDTEAFF.

This rearrangement joins TRBV2 to TRBJ2-7; weak D call: TRBD2 (6 bases). The CDR3 covers 16 residues. Germline V lookup: CDR1 SNHLY, CDR2 FYNNEI. Trimming left V 2 bases short and J 2 bases short, with 16 bases between. CDR3 region: CASSELPGGAPYEQYF. The CDR3 DNA reads TGTGCCAGCAGTGAACTTCCCGGGGGAGCACCCTACGAGCAGTACTTC. Full variable domain (rest looked up from reference TRBV2 and TRBJ2-7): EPEVTQTPSHQVTQMGQEVILRCVPISNHLYFYWYRQILGQKVEFLVSFYNNEISEKSEIFDDQFSVERPDGSNFTLKIRSTKLEDSAMYFCASSELPGGAPYEQYFGPGTRLTVT.

The rearrangement uses TRBV9 and TRBJ2-3; D is perhaps TRBD2 (5 bases). V lost 3 bases, J lost 0 bases, and 5 bases lay in between. The length of the CDR3 is 13 residues. In germline, CDR1 is SGDLS, CDR2 YYNGEE. Here the CDR3 reads CASSGLSTDTQYF. CDR3 bases: TGTGCCAGCAGCGGACTAAGCACAGATACGCAGTATTTT. The full variable domain, with the rest looked up from reference TRBV9 and TRBJ2-3, is DSGVTQTPKHLITATGQRVTLRCSPRSGDLSVYWYQQSLDQGLQFLIQYYNGEERAKGNILERFSAQQFPDLHSELNLSSLELGDSALYFCASSGLSTDTQYFGPGTRLTVL.

This chain connects TRBV11-2 to TRBJ2-7, with TRBD2 matching 8 bases. Germline CDR1 and CDR2: SGHAT and FQNNGV. Trimming at V came to 6 bases and at J to 3 bases, leaving 10 bases not matched to a gene. The CDR3 length is 15 residues. CDR3 sequence (DNA): TGTGCCAGCAGGATCCCGGGGGGGGCGGACTACGAGCAGTACTTC. Translating gives CASRIPGGADYEQYF.

Note on this clone: The sample holds other DNA sequences that translate to the same CDR3. The rearrangement uses TRBV9 and TRBJ2-7; D gene uncertain. The CDR3 has 16 amino acids. Germline values: CDR1 SGDLS, CDR2 YYNGEE. With 3 bases removed from V and 4 bases from J, the gap between germline ends came to 20 bases. DNA for the CDR3: TGTGCCAGCAGCGCCTCACCGTCCGGAATGACTTACGAGCAGTACTTC. Protein product: CASSASPSGMTYEQYF.

This clone was counted between two and nine times. V gene TRBV21-1 combines with J gene TRBJ2-7; no DNA check was done on the table's D call, TRBD1. TRBV21-1 is termed a pseudogene. This CDR3 comprises 19 residues. The DNA for the CDR3 is TGTGCCAGCAGCAAAGCCCCCTCGAGAGTGGGGCAGTGGTTCTACGAGCAGTACTTC. Translated, it gives CASSKAPSRVGQWFYEQYF.

This clone was counted a few times. The chain carries TRBV4-1 and TRBJ2-7; D possibly corresponds to TRBD2 (5 bases). This CDR3 has 14 residues. The V end was cut by 1 base, the J end by 2 bases, with 9 bases between. Germline lookup yields CDR1 MGHRA and CDR2 YSYEKL. The CDR3 coding sequence is TGCGCCAGCAGCCAAGTCCCGGAGGCCTACGAGCAGTACTTC. Translation gives CASSQVPEAYEQYF.